The 20 T cell receptor beta chains in this list originate from one sample, sequenced in a study of radiotherapy plus CTLA-4 blockade in lung cancer. The data were produced by immunoSEQ multiplex PCR, yet TCRdb's version contains in-frame clones alone and is incomplete. There are approximately 110,000 clones in the sample; 81% occur only once, and 3% to 4% lies in the top ten. The source material was peripheral blood, sampled from a patient treated with radiotherapy plus ipilimumab. These receptors originate from a human donor with non-small cell lung cancer that progressed on radiotherapy plus ipilimumab. Some clones in this sample may be carry-over from other donors' samples.

This clone has only a few counts. This chain uses TRBV5-6 with TRBJ2-3; 8 positions agree with TRBD1. Per germline, CDR1 SGHDT and CDR2 YYEEEE. V was clipped by 5 bases and J by 2 bases; unmatched bases: 10. CDR3 size: 16 residues. This CDR3 reads CASRDRERRNTDTQYF. Here the CDR3 DNA reads TGTGCCAGCAGGGACAGGGAGAGACGTAACACAGATACGCAGTATTTT.

This clone was counted a few times. The chain joins TRBV25-1 to TRBJ1-1, with unresolved D. Germline V lookup: CDR1 MGHDK, CDR2 SYGVNS. The CDR3 totals 15 residues. V lost 0 bases, J lost 1 base, and 9 bases lay in between. The CDR3 protein is CASSEYWQENTEAFF. The CDR3 nucleotides read TGTGCCAGCAGTGAATACTGGCAGGAGAACACTGAAGCTTTCTTT.

The chain has TRBV18 and TRBJ2-5; TRBD1 might be the D (6 bases). Trimming cost V 2 bases and J 5 bases, with 21 bases left between them. The CDR3 is 17 amino acids. Germline loops: CDR1 KGHSH, CDR2 LQKENI. This CDR3 reads CASSPGGHSVSRETQYF. In DNA, the CDR3 is TGTGCCAGCTCACCAGGGGGACATTCCGTGTCGCGGGAGACCCAGTACTTC.

This clone came up a few times. The chain has TRBV5-6 and TRBJ1-3, with a tentative D call TRBD1 (5 bases). The germline V gene has CDR1 SGHDT and CDR2 YYEEEE. The CDR3 has 14 residues. V was shortened by 0 bases and J by 8 bases, with 12 bases between the two germline ends. CDR3 nucleotides: TGTGCCAGCAGCTTGGCAATCAGGGCAGACACCATATATTTT. As protein: CASSLAIRADTIYF.

The chain links TRBV6-1 to TRBJ2-5; maybe TRBD1 (6 bases). V shed 5 bases and J shed 1 base, with 11 bases lying between them. The CDR3 contains 14 residues. Looked up from germline, CDR1 is MNHNS and CDR2 is SASEGT. In DNA, the CDR3 is TGTGCCAGCAGTCCAAACAGGGCCCAAGAGACCCAGTACTTC. The encoded protein is CASSPNRAQETQYF.

The J gene is TRBJ2-2, the V gene TRBV15, with D uncertain. Trimming left V 1 base short and J 6 bases short, with 3 bases between. Germline lookup yields CDR1 LNHNV and CDR2 YYDKDF (reference sequence). This CDR3 contains 12 residues. The CDR3 is CATSRVPGELFF. In DNA, the CDR3 is TGTGCCACCAGCAGAGTACCCGGGGAGCTGTTTTTT.

This sequence joins TRBV10-3 and TRBJ2-1; 12 bases are shared with TRBD2. With 0 bases clipped from V and 7 bases from J, the junction kept 7 bases outside the gene matches. CDR1 ENHRY and CDR2 SYGVKD come from the germline V gene. The CDR3 has 17 residues. The CDR3 sequence: CAISESRTSGASNEQFF. CDR3 in DNA: TGTGCCATCAGTGAGTCGAGGACTAGCGGGGCCTCGAATGAGCAGTTCTTC.

The chain uses TRBV7-2 and TRBJ1-2, with no clear D. V lost 1 base and J lost 4, with 7 bases in between. CDR1 and CDR2 from the germline V gene are SGHTA and FQGNSA. The CDR3 has 13 amino acids. CDR3 bases: TGTGCCAGCAGCTTAGATACAACCTATGGCTACACCTTC. Its translation: CASSLDTTYGYTF. Together with reference TRBV7-2 and TRBJ1-2, the CDR3 gives the full variable domain: GAGVSQSPSNKVTEKGKDVELRCDPISGHTALYWYRQSLGQGLEFLIYFQGNSAPDKSGLPSDRFSAERTGGSVSTLTIQRTQQEDSAVYLCASSLDTTYGYTFGSGTRLTVV.

The CDR3 reads CAIVLGASSYNEQFF. In DNA, the CDR3 is TGTGCCATTGTTCTGGGAGCAAGCTCCTACAATGAGCAGTTCTTC. This rearrangement joins TRBV2 to TRBJ2-1; the D gene is possibly TRBD2 (5 bases). The germline V and J ends were trimmed by 10 bases and 0 bases, with 16 bases remaining between them. Germline CDR1 and CDR2: SNHLY and FYNNEI. The CDR3 spans 15 residues. Filled out from reference TRBV2 and TRBJ2-1, the complete variable domain reads EPEVTQTPSHQVTQMGQEVILRCVPISNHLYFYWYRQILGQKVEFLVSFYNNEISEKSEIFDDQFSVERPDGSNFTLKIRSTKLEDSAMYFCAIVLGASSYNEQFFGPGTRLTVL.

The rearrangement links TRBV27 to TRBJ2-7, with D possibly TRBD2 on 5 matching bases. From germline, CDR1 is MNHEY and CDR2 SMNVEV (reference sequence). Trimming left V 6 bases short and J 1 base short, with 13 bases between. The CDR3 totals 14 residues. The CDR3 reads CASRSVRASYEQYF. CDR3 DNA sequence: TGTGCCAGCAGGTCTGTGCGGGCATCCTACGAGCAGTACTTC.

This clone was observed a single time. The chain uses TRBV2 and TRBJ1-1; D is perhaps TRBD1 (5 bases). V was pared by 6 bases and J by 0 bases, with 8 bases between. The CDR3 spans 13 residues. Per the germline V gene, CDR1 is SNHLY and CDR2 is FYNNEI. CDR3 coding DNA: TGTGCCAGCAGAATAGGGGTGAACACTGAAGCTTTCTTT. Its protein is CASRIGVNTEAFF.

The genes are TRBV7-6 and TRBJ1-1; D remains ambiguous. Germline assignment: CDR1 SGHVS and CDR2 FNYEAQ. With 2 bases removed from V and 5 bases from J, the gap between germline ends came to 12 bases. This CDR3 comprises 14 residues. CDR3 in DNA: TGTGCCAGCAGCTTAATAACCGTGGGGACTGAAGCTTTCTTT. Residues: CASSLITVGTEAFF.

The chain combines TRBV6-1 with TRBJ2-3; a possible D gene is TRBD1 (5 bases). The germline V and J ends were trimmed by 2 bases and 4 bases, with 10 bases remaining between them. There are 14 residues in the CDR3. Germline V gene sequence: CDR1 MNHNS, CDR2 SASEGT. CDR3 region: CASSERQFSDTQYF. In nucleotides, the CDR3 is TGTGCCAGCAGTGAACGACAGTTTTCAGATACGCAGTATTTT.

This sequence joins TRBV5-1 and TRBJ1-2; TRBD1 agrees at 9 bases. The ends lost 4 bases at V and 3 bases at J; junction bases unmatched: 7. Germline V lookup: CDR1 SGHRS, CDR2 YFSETQ. The CDR3 is 15 amino acids. Written as DNA, the CDR3 is TGCGCCAGCAGCGAACAGGGACAGGGTGACTATGGCTACACCTTC. It codes for CASSEQGQGDYGYTF.

The CDR3 DNA reads TGTGCCAGCAGCCTACAAACGGACAGCTATGGCTACACCTTC. Its protein product is CASSLQTDSYGYTF. The chain uses TRBV7-8 and TRBJ1-2; a weak D match, TRBD1 (6 bases). The CDR3 is 14 residues long. Trimming removed 5 bases from V and 4 bases from J, with 14 bases in between. CDR1 SGHVS and CDR2 FQNEAQ come from the germline V gene.

The chain combines TRBV7-3 with TRBJ2-1; maybe TRBD2 (5 bases). The CDR3 runs to 20 residues. Germline loops: CDR1 SGHTA, CDR2 FQGTGA. V gave up 1 base and J gave up 0 bases, with 22 bases separating them. The CDR3: CASSLKVGGRPNLSYNEQFF. CDR3 bases: TGTGCCAGCAGCTTAAAGGTAGGAGGCAGACCAAACCTCTCCTACAATGAGCAGTTCTTC.

The gene calls are TRBV27 and TRBJ1-1, with TRBD1 matching 9 bases. Looked up from germline, CDR1 is MNHEY and CDR2 is SMNVEV (reference sequence). The CDR3 length is 18 residues. Germline trimming cut 5 bases from V and 0 bases from J; bases unmatched to any gene: 13. The CDR3 loop is CASSPHRGRPQMNTEAFF. DNA for the CDR3: TGTGCCAGCAGTCCCCACAGGGGGCGTCCTCAAATGAACACTGAAGCTTTCTTT.

The sample holds one count of this clone. This rearrangement joins TRBV27 to TRBJ2-7; 11 bases are shared with TRBD2. The CDR3 consists of 16 residues. Losses at the gene ends were 3 bases for V and 1 base for J; bases not matched to a gene: 5. Looked up from germline, CDR1 is MNHEY and CDR2 is SMNVEV (reference sequence). The CDR3, as DNA: TGTGCCAGCAGTTTTAGCGGGGGGGCGATATCCTACGAGCAGTACTTC. Protein: CASSFSGGAISYEQYF.

The genes are TRBV5-6 and TRBJ2-6; the D is unclear. Germline lookup yields CDR1 SGHDT and CDR2 YYEEEE. Trimming pared 2 bases from V and 3 bases from J, leaving 18 bases between. The CDR3 is made up of 18 amino acids. CDR3 sequence reads: CASSFRVLKNYGANVLTF. CDR3 nucleotides: TGTGCCAGCAGCTTCCGGGTTTTAAAGAACTATGGGGCCAACGTCCTGACTTTC.

This clone was detected only once. V and J are TRBV5-1 and TRBJ2-3, with a possible D match to TRBD1 (5 bases). The CDR3 runs 13 residues. V lost 5 bases to trimming and J lost 4 bases, with 11 bases between them. The germline gives CDR1 SGHRS, CDR2 YFSETQ. The CDR3 DNA is TGCGCCAGCAGATCCGACAGCTCAGATACGCAGTATTTT. It encodes CASRSDSSDTQYF.